This T cell receptor (beta chain) originates from a study of response to subunit inactivated influenza vaccine. Germline values: CDR1 SEHNR, CDR2 FQNEAQ (reference sequence). This CDR3 has 12 residues. V gave up 5 bases and J gave up 4 bases, with 7 bases separating them. One entry per CDR3 protein, called by TCRdb with MiXCR from the RT-PCR reads. The sample records about 620,000 distinct CDR3 sequences, 10% to 12% being singletons. The sample was also linked to a second study, of T cells expressing NK-cell markers. Per that study: With UMIs, 5'RACE template switching was used to make TCR beta cDNA. What restricted sorting to alpha-beta TCR T cells in several experiments was an anti-gamma-delta TCR antibody. Dominant NKG2C+ clonotype frequencies of about 1.0-7.0% of CD8+ T cells were measured in over 5 donors.

This chain links TRBV7-9 with TRBJ2-3; D not resolved. Sample: PBMCs from blood, taken on the day of vaccination. The clonotype comes from a man aged 50 or older who received an inactivated influenza vaccine. The CDR3 here is CASSLIADTQYF. CDR3 coding DNA: TGTGCCAGCAGCCTAATCGCAGATACGCAGTATTTT. The full variable domain, its missing parts supplied by reference TRBV7-9 and TRBJ2-3, is DTGVSQNPRHKITKRGQNVTFRCDPISEHNRLYWYRQTLGQGPEFLTYFQNEAQLEKSRLLSDRFSAERPKGSFSTLEIQRTEQGDSAMYLCASSLIADTQYFGPGTRLTVL.